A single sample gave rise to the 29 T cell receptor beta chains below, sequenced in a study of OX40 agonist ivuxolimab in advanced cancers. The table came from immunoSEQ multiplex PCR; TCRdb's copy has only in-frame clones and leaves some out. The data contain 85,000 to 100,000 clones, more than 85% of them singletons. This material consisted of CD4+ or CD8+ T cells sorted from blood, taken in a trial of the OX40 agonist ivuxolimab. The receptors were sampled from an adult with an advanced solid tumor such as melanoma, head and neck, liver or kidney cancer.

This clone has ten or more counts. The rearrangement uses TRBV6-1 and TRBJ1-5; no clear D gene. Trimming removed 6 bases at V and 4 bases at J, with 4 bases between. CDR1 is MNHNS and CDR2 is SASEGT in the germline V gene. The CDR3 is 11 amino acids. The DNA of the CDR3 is TGTGCCAGCAGCGAAAATCAGCCCCAGCATTTT. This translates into CASSENQPQHF.

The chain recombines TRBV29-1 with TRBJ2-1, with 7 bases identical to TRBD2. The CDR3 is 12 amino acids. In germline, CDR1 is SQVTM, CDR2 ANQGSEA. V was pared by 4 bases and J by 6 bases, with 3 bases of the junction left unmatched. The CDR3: CSVATSFNEQFF. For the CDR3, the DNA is TGCAGCGTTGCGACTAGCTTCAATGAGCAGTTCTTC.

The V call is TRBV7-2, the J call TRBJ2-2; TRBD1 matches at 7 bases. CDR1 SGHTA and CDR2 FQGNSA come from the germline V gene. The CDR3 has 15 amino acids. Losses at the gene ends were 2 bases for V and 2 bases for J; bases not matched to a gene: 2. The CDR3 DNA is TGTGCCAGCAGCTTATGGGACAGTAACACCGGGGAGCTGTTTTTT. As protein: CASSLWDSNTGELFF.

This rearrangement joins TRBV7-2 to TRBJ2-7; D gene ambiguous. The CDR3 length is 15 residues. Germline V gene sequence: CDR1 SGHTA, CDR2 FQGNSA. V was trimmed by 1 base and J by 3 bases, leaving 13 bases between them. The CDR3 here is CASSLEVGPSYEQYF. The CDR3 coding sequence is TGTGCCAGCAGCTTAGAGGTAGGCCCGAGCTACGAGCAGTACTTC.

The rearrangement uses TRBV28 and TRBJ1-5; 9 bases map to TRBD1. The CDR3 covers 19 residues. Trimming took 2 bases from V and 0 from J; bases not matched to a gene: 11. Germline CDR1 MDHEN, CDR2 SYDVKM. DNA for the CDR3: TGTGCCAGCAGTTTAGTCGCCGGACAGGGGCCTTATAGCAATCAGCCCCAGCATTTT. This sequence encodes CASSLVAGQGPYSNQPQHF.

The CDR3 region is CASSYAGRSDTGELFF. For the CDR3, the DNA is TGTGCCAGCAGTTATGCGGGAAGGAGTGACACCGGGGAGCTGTTTTTT. This chain uses TRBV5-4 with TRBJ2-2, with D perhaps TRBD2 (6 bases). CDR1 is SGHNT, CDR2 YYREEE, per germline (reference sequence). The V gene lost 5 bases and the J gene lost 3 bases, with 17 bases spanning the gap. CDR3 length: 16 residues.

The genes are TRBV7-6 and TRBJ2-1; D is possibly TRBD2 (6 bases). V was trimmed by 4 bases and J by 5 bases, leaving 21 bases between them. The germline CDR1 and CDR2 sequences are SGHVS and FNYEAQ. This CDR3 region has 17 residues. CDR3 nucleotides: TGTGCCAGCAGCTCCCCCTTCCCCGGGAGCGCCCACAATGAGCAGTTCTTC. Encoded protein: CASSSPFPGSAHNEQFF.

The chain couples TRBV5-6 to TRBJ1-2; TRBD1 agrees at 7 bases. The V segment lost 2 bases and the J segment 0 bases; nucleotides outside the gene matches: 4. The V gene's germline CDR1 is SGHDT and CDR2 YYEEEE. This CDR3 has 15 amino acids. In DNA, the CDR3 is TGTGCCAGCAGCTTCAGCGACAGGGCTAACTATGGCTACACCTTC. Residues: CASSFSDRANYGYTF.

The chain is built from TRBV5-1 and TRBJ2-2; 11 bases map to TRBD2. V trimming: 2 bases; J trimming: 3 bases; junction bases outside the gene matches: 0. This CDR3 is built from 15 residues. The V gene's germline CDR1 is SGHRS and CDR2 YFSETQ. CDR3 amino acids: CASSFSGRDTGELFF. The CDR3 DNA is TGCGCCAGCAGCTTTAGCGGGAGGGACACCGGGGAGCTGTTTTTT.

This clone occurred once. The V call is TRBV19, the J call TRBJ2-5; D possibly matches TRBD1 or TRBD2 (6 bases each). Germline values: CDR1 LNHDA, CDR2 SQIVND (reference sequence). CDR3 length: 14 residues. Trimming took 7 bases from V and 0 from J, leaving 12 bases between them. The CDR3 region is CASKRRGHQETQYF. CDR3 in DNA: TGTGCCAGTAAACGTCGGGGGCACCAAGAGACCCAGTACTTC.

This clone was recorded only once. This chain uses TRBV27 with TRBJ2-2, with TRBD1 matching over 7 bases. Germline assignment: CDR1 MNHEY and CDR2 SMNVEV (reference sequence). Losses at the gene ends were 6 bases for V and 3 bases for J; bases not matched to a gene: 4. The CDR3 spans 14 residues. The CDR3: CASRRQGDTGELFF. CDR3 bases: TGTGCCAGCAGAAGACAGGGAGACACCGGGGAGCTGTTTTTT.

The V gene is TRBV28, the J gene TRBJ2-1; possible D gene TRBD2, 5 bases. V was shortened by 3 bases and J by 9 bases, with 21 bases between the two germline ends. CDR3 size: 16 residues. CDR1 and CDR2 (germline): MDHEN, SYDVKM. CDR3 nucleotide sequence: TGTGCCAGCAGTTTTTTCCCCAGCGGAGCCGAAAGTGAGCAGTTCTTC. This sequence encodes CASSFFPSGAESEQFF.

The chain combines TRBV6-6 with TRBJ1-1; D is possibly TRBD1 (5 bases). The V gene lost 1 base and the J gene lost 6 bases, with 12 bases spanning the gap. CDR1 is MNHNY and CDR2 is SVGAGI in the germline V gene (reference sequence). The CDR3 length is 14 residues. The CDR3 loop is CASSYWGRGAEAFF. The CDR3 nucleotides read TGTGCCAGCAGTTACTGGGGGAGAGGGGCTGAAGCTTTCTTT.

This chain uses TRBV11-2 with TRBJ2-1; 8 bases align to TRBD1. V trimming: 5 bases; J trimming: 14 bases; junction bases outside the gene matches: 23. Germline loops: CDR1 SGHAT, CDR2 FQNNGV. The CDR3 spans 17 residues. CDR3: CASSPRVGRGPLLEEFF. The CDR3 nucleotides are TGTGCCAGCAGCCCTAGAGTGGGCAGGGGGCCGTTACTGGAAGAGTTCTTC.

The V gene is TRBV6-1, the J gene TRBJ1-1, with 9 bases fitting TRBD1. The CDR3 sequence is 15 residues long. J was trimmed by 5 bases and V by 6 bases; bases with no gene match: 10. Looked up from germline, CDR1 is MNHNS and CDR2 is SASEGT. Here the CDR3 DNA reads TGTGCCAGCAGCTTGGAACAGGGGGCAAGAACTGAAGCTTTCTTT. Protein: CASSLEQGARTEAFF.

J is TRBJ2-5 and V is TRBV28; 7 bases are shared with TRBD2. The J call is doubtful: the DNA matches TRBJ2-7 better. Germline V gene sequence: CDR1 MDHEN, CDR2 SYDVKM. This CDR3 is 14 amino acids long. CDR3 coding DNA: TGTGCCAGCAGTTTAGAGGCGGGAGAGTACGAGCAGTACTTC. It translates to CASSLEAGEYEQYF.

This chain's CDR3 is CASSEAPINSPLHF. As DNA, the CDR3 is TGTGCCAGCAGCGAGGCTCCTATTAATTCACCCCTCCACTTT. The chain is built from TRBV9 and TRBJ1-6; no firm D call. V lost 3 bases, J lost 6 bases, and 10 bases lay in between. CDR1 and CDR2 from the germline V gene are SGDLS and YYNGEE. This CDR3 has 14 residues.

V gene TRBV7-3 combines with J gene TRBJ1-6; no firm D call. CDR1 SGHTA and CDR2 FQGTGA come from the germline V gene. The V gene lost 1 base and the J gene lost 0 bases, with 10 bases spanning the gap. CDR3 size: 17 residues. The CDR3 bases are TGTGCCAGCAGCTTAATAGGCAGAGGCTCCTATAATTCACCCCTCCACTTT. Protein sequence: CASSLIGRGSYNSPLHF.

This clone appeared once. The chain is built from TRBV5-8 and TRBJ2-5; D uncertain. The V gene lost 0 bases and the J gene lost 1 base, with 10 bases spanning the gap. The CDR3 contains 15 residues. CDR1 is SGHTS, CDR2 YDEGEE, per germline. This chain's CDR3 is CASSLEGISQETQYF. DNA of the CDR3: TGTGCCAGCAGCTTGGAGGGCATAAGCCAAGAGACCCAGTACTTC.

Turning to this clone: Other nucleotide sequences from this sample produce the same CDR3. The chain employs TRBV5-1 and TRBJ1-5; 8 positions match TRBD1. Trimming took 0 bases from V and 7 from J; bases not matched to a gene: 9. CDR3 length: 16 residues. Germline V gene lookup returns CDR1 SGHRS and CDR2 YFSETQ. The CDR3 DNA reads TGCGCCAGCAGCTTGGATGGACAGGGTCGGGGGCAGCCCCAGCATTTT. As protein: CASSLDGQGRGQPQHF. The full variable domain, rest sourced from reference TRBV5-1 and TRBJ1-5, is KAGVTQTPRYLIKTRGQQVTLSCSPISGHRSVSWYQQTPGQGLQFLFEYFSETQRNKGNFPGRFSGRQFSNSRSEMNVSTLELGDSALYLCASSLDGQGRGQPQHFGDGTRLSIL.

This CDR3 is CASSQNYEQYF. In DNA, the CDR3 is TGTGCCAGCAGTCAGAACTACGAGCAGTACTTC. The chain carries TRBV6-5 and TRBJ2-7, with D uncertain. V was cut by 5 bases and J by 3 bases, with 5 bases left in between. CDR1 and CDR2 (germline): MNHEY, SVGAGI. This CDR3 has 11 residues.

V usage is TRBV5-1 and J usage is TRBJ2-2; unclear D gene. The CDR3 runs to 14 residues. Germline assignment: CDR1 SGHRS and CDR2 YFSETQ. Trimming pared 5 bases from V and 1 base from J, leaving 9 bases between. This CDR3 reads CASRNMMNTGELFF. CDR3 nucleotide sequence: TGCGCCAGCAGGAACATGATGAACACCGGGGAGCTGTTTTTT. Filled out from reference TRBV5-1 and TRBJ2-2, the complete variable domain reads KAGVTQTPRYLIKTRGQQVTLSCSPISGHRSVSWYQQTPGQGLQFLFEYFSETQRNKGNFPGRFSGRQFSNSRSEMNVSTLELGDSALYLCASRNMMNTGELFFGEGSRLTVL.

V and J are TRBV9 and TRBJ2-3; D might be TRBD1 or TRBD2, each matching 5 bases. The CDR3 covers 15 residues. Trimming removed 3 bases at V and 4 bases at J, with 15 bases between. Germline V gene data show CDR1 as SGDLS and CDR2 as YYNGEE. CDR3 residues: CASSASPGAPDTQYF. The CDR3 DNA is TGTGCCAGCAGCGCGTCTCCCGGGGCCCCAGATACGCAGTATTTT.

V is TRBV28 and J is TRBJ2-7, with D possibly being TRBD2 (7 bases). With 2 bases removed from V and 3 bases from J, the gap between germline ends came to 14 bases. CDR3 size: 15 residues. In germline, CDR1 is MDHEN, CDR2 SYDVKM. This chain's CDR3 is CASSLAGEQGYEQYF. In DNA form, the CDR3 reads TGTGCCAGCAGTTTAGCGGGAGAACAGGGCTACGAGCAGTACTTC.

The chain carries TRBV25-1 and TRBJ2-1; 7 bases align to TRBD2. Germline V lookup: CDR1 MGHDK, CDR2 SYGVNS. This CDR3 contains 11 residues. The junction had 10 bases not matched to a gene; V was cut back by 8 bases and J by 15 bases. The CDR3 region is CASHAVGTTFF. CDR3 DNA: TGTGCCAGCCATGCGGTGGGGACTACGTTCTTC. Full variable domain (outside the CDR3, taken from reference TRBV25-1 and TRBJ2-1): EADIYQTPRYLVIGTGKKITLECSQTMGHDKMYWYQQDPGMELHLIHYSYGVNSTEKGDLSSESTVSRIRTEHFPLTLESARPSHTSQYLCASHAVGTTFFGPGTRLTVL.

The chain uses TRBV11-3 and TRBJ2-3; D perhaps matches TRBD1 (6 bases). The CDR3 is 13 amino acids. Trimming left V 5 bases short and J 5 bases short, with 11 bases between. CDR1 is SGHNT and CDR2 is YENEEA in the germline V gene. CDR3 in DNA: TGTGCCAGCAGCACGTACAGGGAAGATACGCAGTATTTT. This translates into CASSTYREDTQYF.

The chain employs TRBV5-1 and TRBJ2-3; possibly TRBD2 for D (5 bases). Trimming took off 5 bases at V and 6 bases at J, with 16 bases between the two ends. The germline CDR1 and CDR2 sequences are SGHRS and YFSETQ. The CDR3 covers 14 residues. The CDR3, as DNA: TGCGCCAGCAGGGGAACCGGTTCGGGGGATACGCAGTATTTT. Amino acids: CASRGTGSGDTQYF.

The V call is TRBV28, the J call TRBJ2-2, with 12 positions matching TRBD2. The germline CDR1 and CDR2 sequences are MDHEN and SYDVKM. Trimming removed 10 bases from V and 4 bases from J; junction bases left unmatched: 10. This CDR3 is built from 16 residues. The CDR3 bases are TGTGCCACGATGACTAGCGGGAGTTCTCGCACCGGGGAGCTGTTTTTT. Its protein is CATMTSGSSRTGELFF.

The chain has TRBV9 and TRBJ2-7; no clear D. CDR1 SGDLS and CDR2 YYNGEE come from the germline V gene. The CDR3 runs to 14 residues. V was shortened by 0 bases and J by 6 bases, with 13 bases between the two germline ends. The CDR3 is CASSVEATRSEQYF. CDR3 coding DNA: TGTGCCAGCAGCGTAGAAGCCACACGGAGCGAGCAGTACTTC.